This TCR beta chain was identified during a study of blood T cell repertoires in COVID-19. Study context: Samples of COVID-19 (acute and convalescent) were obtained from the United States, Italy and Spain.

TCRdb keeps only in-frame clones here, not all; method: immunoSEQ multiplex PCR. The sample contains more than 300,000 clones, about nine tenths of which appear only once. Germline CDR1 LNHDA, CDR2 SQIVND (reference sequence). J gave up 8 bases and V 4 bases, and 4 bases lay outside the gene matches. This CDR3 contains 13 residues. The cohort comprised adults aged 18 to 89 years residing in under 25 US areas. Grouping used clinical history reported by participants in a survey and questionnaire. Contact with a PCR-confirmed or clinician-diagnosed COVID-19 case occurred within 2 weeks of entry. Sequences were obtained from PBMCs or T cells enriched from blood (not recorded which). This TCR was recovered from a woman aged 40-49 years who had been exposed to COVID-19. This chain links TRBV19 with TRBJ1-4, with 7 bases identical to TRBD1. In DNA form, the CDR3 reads TGTGCCAGTAGTAACCAGGGGGAAGAAAAACTGTTTTTT. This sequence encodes CASSNQGEEKLFF.